This note documents a single TCR beta chain sequence. These data come from a study of control samples from healthy donors and cancer patients. V gave up 3 bases and J gave up 9 bases, with 12 bases separating them. Germline loops: CDR1 SGHTA, CDR2 FQGNSA. This CDR3 is built from 13 residues. The protocol was immunoSEQ multiplex PCR, while the TCRdb copy is restricted to in-frame clones and leaves out a portion. The profile shows about 160,000 clones, around 90% of them singletons. This sequence originates from a man aged 30 to 45 in good health. Sequenced input: blood. The chain couples TRBV7-2 to TRBJ2-1; maybe TRBD2 (5 bases). The CDR3 sequence: CASSFGEFGEQFF. In DNA, the CDR3 is TGTGCCAGCAGCTTCGGGGAATTTGGTGAGCAGTTCTTC.